This entry is about one T cell receptor beta chain. The entry originates in a study of blood T cell repertoires in COVID-19. Turning to the study itself: Sources were T cells, B-cell-depleted T cells, or PBMCs; the material itself was cDNA or gDNA.

V was shortened by 5 bases and J by 3 bases, with 12 bases between the two germline ends. Germline CDR1 reads MDHEN; CDR2 reads SYDVKM. This CDR3 is 14 amino acids long. Using immunoSEQ multiplex PCR, the repertoire was profiled, and TCRdb retains in-frame clones only, with some absent. This table holds 88,000 or so clones, approximately 87% found once. This chain links TRBV28 with TRBJ2-3, with D perhaps matching TRBD2 (6 bases). Sequencing was done on a sample of peripheral blood. This sequence originates from a human donor in a cohort sampled during active COVID-19. CDR3: CASSPGGRTDTQYF. CDR3 bases: TGTGCCAGCAGTCCTGGGGGGAGGACAGATACGCAGTATTTT.